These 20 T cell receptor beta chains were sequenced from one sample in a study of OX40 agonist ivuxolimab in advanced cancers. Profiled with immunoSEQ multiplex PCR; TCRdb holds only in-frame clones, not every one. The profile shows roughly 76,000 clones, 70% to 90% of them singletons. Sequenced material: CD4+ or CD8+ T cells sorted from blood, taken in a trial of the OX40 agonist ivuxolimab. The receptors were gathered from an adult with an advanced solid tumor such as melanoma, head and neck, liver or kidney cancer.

The CDR3 reads CASGGQVHEQYF. The CDR3 region has the DNA TGTGCCAGCGGGGGACAGGTCCACGAGCAGTACTTC. The chain employs TRBV28 and TRBJ2-7, with 8 bases aligning to TRBD1. The CDR3 spans 12 residues. CDR1 and CDR2 (germline): MDHEN, SYDVKM. Trimming took 8 bases from V and 5 from J; bases not matched to a gene: 5.

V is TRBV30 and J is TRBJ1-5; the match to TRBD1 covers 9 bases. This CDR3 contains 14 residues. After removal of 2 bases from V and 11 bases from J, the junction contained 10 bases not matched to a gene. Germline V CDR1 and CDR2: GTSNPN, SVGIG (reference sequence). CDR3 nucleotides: TGTGCCTGGAGTCCTACCGGGACAGGGAGTACCCAGCATTTT. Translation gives CAWSPTGTGSTQHF. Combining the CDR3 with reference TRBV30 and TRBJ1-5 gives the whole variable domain SQTIHQWPATLVQPVGSPLSLECTVEGTSNPNLYWYRQAAGRGLQLLFYSVGIGQISSEVPQNLSASRPQDRQFILSSKKLLLSDSGFYLCAWSPTGTGSTQHFGDGTRLSIL.

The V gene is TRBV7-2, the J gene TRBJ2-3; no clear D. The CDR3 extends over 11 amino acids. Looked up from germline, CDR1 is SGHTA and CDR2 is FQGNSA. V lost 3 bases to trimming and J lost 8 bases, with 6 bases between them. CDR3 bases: TGTGCCAGCAGCTTTGGTGGTACGCAGTATTTT. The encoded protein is CASSFGGTQYF.

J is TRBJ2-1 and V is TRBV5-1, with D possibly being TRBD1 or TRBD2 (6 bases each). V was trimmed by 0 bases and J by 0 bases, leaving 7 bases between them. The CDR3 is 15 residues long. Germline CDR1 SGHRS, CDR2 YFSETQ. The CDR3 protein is CASSLEGGSYNEQFF. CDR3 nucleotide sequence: TGCGCCAGCAGCTTGGAGGGGGGCTCCTACAATGAGCAGTTCTTC.

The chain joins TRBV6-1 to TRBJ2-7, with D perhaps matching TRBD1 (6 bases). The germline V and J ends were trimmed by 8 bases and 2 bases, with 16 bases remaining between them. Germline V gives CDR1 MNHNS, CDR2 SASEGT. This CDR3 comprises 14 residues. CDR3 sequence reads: CASGLEQGTYEQYF. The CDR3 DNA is TGTGCCAGCGGCCTTGAGCAGGGGACCTACGAGCAGTACTTC.

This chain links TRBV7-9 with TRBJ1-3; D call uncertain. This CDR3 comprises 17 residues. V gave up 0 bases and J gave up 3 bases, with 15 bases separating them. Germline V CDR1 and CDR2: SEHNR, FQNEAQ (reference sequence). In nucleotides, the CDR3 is TGTGCCAGCAGCTTAGCAGTTCTGTCGCCAGTTGGAAACACCATATATTTT. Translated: CASSLAVLSPVGNTIYF.

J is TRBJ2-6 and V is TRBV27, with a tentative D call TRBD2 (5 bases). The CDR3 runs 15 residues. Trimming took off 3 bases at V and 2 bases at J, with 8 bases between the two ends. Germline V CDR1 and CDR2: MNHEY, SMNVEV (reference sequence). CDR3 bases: TGTGCCAGCAGTTTGAGGGAAACTGGGGCCAACGTCCTGACTTTC. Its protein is CASSLRETGANVLTF.

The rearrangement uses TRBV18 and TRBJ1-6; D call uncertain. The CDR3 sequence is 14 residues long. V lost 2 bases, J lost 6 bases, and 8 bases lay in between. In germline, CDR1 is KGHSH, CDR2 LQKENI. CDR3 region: CASSPVESNSPLHF. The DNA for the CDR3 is TGTGCCAGCTCACCAGTGGAATCTAATTCACCCCTCCACTTT.

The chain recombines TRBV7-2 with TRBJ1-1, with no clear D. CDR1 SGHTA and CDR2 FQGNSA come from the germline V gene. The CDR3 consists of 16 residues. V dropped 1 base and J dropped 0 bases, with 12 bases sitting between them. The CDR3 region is CASSLGGSDMNTEAFF. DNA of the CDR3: TGTGCCAGCAGCTTAGGAGGCAGCGACATGAACACTGAAGCTTTCTTT.

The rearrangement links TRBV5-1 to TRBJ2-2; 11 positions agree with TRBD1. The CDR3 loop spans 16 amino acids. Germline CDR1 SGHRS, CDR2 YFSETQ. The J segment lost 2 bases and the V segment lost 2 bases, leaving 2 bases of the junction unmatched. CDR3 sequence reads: CASSLRTGGNTGELFF. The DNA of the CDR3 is TGCGCCAGCAGCTTAAGGACAGGGGGCAACACCGGGGAGCTGTTTTTT.

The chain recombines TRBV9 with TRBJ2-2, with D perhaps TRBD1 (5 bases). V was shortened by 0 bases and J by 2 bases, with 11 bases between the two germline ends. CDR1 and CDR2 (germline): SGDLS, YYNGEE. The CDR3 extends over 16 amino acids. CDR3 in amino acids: CASSVAWGSNTGELFF. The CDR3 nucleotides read TGTGCCAGCAGCGTAGCGTGGGGCTCAAACACCGGGGAGCTGTTTTTT.

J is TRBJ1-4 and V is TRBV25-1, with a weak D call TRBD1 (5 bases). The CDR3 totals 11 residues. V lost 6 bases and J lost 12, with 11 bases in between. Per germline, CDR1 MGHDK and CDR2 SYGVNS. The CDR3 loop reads CASRTSRELFF. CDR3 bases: TGTGCCAGCAGGACTTCCAGGGAACTGTTTTTT.

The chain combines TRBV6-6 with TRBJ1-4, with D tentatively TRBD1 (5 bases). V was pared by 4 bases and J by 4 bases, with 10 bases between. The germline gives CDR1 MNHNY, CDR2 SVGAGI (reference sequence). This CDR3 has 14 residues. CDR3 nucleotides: TGTGCCAGCAGTTCCTATGACAGTAATGAAAAACTGTTTTTT. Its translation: CASSSYDSNEKLFF.

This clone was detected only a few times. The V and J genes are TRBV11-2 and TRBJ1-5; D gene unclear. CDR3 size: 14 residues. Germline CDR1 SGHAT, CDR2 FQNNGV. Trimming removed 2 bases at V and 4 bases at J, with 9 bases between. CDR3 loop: CASSLSGRNQPQHF. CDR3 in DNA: TGTGCCAGCAGCTTATCCGGGAGGAATCAGCCCCAGCATTTT.

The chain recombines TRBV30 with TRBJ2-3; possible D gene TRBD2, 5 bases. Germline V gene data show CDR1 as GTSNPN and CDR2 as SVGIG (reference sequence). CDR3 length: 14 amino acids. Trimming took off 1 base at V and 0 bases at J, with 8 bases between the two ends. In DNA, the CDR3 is TGTGCCTGGAGTGGAGGGCTAAGCACAGATACGCAGTATTTT. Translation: CAWSGGLSTDTQYF. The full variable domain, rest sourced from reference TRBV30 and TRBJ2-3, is SQTIHQWPATLVQPVGSPLSLECTVEGTSNPNLYWYRQAAGRGLQLLFYSVGIGQISSEVPQNLSASRPQDRQFILSSKKLLLSDSGFYLCAWSGGLSTDTQYFGPGTRLTVL.

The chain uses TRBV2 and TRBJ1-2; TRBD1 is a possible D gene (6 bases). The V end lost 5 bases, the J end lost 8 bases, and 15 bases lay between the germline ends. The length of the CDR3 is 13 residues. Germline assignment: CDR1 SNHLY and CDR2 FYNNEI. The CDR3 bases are TGTGCCAGCAGTCCGACGGAGGGGGGAGGCTACACCTTC. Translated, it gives CASSPTEGGGYTF.

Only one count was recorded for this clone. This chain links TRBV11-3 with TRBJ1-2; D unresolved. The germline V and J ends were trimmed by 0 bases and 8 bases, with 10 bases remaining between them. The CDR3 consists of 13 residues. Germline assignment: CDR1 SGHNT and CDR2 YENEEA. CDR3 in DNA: TGTGCCAGCAGCTTAGATGAAGGAAAGGGCTACACCTTC. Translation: CASSLDEGKGYTF. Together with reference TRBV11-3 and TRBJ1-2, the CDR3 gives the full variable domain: EAGVVQSPRYKIIEKKQPVAFWCNPISGHNTLYWYLQNLGQGPELLIRYENEEAVDDSQLPKDRFSAERLKGVDSTLKIQPAELGDSAVYLCASSLDEGKGYTFGSGTRLTVV.

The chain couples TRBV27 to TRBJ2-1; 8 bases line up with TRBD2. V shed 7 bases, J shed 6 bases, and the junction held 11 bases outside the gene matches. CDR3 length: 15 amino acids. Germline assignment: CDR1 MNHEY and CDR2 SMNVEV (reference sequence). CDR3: CASKLHGRASNEQFF. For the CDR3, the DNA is TGTGCCAGCAAACTCCACGGGAGGGCCAGCAATGAGCAGTTCTTC.

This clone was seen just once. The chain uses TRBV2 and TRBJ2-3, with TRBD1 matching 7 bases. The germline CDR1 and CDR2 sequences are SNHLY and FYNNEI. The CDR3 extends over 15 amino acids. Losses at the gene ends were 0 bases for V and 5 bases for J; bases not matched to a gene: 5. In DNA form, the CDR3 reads TGTGCCAGCAGTGAAGCGGGGACAGCAGGAGATACGCAGTATTTT. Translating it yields CASSEAGTAGDTQYF.

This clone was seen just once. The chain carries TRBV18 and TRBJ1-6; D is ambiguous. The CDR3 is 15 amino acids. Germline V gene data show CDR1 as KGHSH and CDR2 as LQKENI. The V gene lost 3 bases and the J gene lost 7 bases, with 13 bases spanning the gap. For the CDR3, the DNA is TGTGCCAGCTCACCCCTGGACCCTCTAAATTCACCCCTCCACTTT. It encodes CASSPLDPLNSPLHF.